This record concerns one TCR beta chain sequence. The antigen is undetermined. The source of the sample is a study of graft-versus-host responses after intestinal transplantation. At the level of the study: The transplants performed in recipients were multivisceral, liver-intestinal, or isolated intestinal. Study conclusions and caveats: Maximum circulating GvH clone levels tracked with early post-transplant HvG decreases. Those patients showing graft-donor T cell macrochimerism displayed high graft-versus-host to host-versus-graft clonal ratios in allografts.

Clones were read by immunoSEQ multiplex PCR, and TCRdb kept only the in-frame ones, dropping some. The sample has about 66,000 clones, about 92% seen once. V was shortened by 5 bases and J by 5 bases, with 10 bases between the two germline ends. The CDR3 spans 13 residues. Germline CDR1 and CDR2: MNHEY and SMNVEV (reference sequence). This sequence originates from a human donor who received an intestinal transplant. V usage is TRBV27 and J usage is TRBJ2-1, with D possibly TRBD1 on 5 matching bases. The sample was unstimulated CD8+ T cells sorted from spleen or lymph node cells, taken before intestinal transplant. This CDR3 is CASSPDTHNEQFF. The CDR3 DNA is TGTGCCAGCAGTCCGGACACCCACAATGAGCAGTTCTTC.